Given below is one TCR beta chain in context. The sample comes from a study of control samples from healthy donors and cancer patients. Clones were read by immunoSEQ multiplex PCR, and TCRdb kept only the in-frame ones, dropping some. In the table there are about 60,000 clones, more than 90% of which are singletons. Sequencing was carried out using PBMCs. The clonotype was recovered from a man aged 35 to 55 with colorectal cancer.

The CDR3 DNA is TGTGCCAGCAGTTTGCGGGACAAAGCCTACGAGCAGTACTTC. Protein: CASSLRDKAYEQYF. The chain recombines TRBV6-5 with TRBJ2-7; D tentatively fits TRBD1 or TRBD2 (6 bases each). Germline CDR1 reads MNHEY; CDR2 reads SVGAGI. This CDR3 region has 14 residues. Trimming took off 4 bases at V and 2 bases at J, with 12 bases between the two ends.